The present TCR beta chain was sequenced within a study of shared clonotypes between healthy human individuals. Study-wide findings and caveats: Sampling involved blood alone; tissue repertoires likely differ. Larger estimated richness was generally seen in naive subsets than in memory subsets. Naive CD4 clonotypes overlapped across a few donors at 4.5% to 5.5%.

Between the trimmed V and J ends, which lost 7 bases and 5 bases, there was a span of 17 bases. Germline CDR1 is SQVTM and CDR2 is ANQGSEA. There are 14 residues in the CDR3. To note about this clone: The target antigen is unknown.

Sequenced by immunoSEQ multiplex PCR; TCRdb stores in-frame clones only, minus some. The table includes around 990,000 clones, 60% to 85% detected once. The chain joins TRBV29-1 to TRBJ1-4; the D gene is possibly TRBD1 (6 bases). The material sequenced was memory CD4+ T cells from PBMCs. Subset given: CD45RA-negative fraction. This TCR was recovered from a man aged 18 to 30 in good health. Some clones in this sample may be carry-over from other donors' samples. This CDR3 reads CSGIFRGLNEKLFF. CDR3 nucleotides: TGCAGCGGTATTTTCAGGGGCTTGAATGAAAAACTGTTTTTT.